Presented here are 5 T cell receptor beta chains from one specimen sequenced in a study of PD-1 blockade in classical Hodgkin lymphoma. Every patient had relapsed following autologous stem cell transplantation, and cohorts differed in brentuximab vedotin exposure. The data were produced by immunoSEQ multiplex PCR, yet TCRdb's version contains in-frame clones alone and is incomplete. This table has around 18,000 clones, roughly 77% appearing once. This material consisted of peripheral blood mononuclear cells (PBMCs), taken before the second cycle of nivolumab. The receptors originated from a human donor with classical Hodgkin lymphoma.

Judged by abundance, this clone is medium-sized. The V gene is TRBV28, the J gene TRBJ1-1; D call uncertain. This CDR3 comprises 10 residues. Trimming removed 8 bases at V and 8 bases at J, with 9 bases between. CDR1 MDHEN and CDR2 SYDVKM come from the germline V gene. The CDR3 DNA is TGTGCCAGCGCCTCAAACGAAGCTTTCTTT. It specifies CASASNEAFF.

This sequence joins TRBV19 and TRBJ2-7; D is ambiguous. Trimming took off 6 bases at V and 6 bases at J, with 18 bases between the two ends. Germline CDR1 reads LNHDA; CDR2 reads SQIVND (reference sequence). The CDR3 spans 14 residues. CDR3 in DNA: TGTGCCAGTAGCCCATATACCGAGGTAGGCGAGCAGTACTTC. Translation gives CASSPYTEVGEQYF.

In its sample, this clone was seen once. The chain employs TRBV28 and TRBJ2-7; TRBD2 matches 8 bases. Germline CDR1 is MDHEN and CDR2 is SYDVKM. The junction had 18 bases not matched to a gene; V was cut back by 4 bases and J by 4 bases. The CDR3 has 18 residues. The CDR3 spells CASSSPSNPIAGLYEQYF. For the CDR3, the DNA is TGTGCCAGCAGTTCCCCCTCGAACCCTATAGCGGGACTATACGAGCAGTACTTC.

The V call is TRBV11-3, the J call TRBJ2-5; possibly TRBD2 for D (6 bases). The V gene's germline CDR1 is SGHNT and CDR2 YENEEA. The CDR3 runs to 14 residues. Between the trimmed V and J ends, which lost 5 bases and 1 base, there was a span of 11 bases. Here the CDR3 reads CASSPFGGQETQYF. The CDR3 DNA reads TGTGCCAGCAGCCCTTTCGGGGGCCAAGAGACCCAGTACTTC.

The CDR3 DNA follows: TGTGCCAGCAGCTTAGATGTCAGGGAAGACACTGAAGCTTTCTTT. Translation gives CASSLDVREDTEAFF. V is TRBV11-3 and J is TRBJ1-1, with D possibly being TRBD1 (5 bases). CDR1 is SGHNT, CDR2 YENEEA, per germline. V lost 0 bases to trimming and J lost 3 bases, with 11 bases between them. The CDR3 is made up of 15 amino acids.